These 13 T cell receptor beta chains were all obtained from the same sample, sequenced in a study of OX40 agonist ivuxolimab in advanced cancers. Produced via immunoSEQ multiplex PCR; TCRdb's table is partial and in-frame only. The sample consists of 90,000 to 130,000 clones, around 93% of them appearing once. Material: CD4+ or CD8+ T cells sorted from blood, obtained in a trial of the OX40 agonist ivuxolimab. The receptors originated from an adult with an advanced solid tumor such as melanoma, head and neck, liver or kidney cancer.

The chain employs TRBV9 and TRBJ2-7; tentatively, D is TRBD2 (5 bases). Germline-derived CDR1 and CDR2 are SGDLS and YYNGEE. The CDR3 is made up of 14 amino acids. Trimming took off 3 bases at V and 7 bases at J, with 17 bases between the two ends. CDR3 nucleotides: TGTGCCAGCAGCGCCCGTGGAGGCTCGGGGGAGCAGTACTTC. Its protein product is CASSARGGSGEQYF.

V is TRBV7-2 and J is TRBJ1-6, with D possibly matching TRBD1 (6 bases). Per the germline V gene, CDR1 is SGHTA and CDR2 is FQGNSA. Deletions cut 2 bases from V and 10 bases from J, with 9 bases between. This CDR3 is built from 13 residues. The CDR3 loop reads CASSLSGESPLHF. The DNA for the CDR3 is TGTGCCAGCAGCTTATCAGGGGAGTCACCCCTCCACTTT. Looking up the rest from reference TRBV7-2 and TRBJ1-6 gives the full variable domain: GAGVSQSPSNKVTEKGKDVELRCDPISGHTALYWYRQSLGQGLEFLIYFQGNSAPDKSGLPSDRFSAERTGGSVSTLTIQRTQQEDSAVYLCASSLSGESPLHFGNGTRLTVT.

About this clone itself: The identical CDR3 is also encoded by other nucleotide sequences in the sample. V usage is TRBV5-4 and J usage is TRBJ2-5; the match to TRBD1 covers 10 bases. Trimming took 4 bases from V and 7 from J; bases not matched to a gene: 10. The CDR3 sequence is 15 residues long. The germline V gene has CDR1 SGHNT and CDR2 YYREEE (reference sequence). The CDR3 sequence: CASSVAGQGVGTQYF. Written as DNA, the CDR3 is TGTGCCAGCAGCGTCGCCGGACAGGGGGTTGGGACCCAGTACTTC.

The V call is TRBV5-8, the J call TRBJ2-3, with D possibly being TRBD1 (6 bases). The V and J ends lost 4 bases and 2 bases respectively, with 8 bases between them. The CDR3 is 13 residues long. Germline CDR1 is SGHTS and CDR2 is YDEGEE. CDR3 in DNA: TGTGCCAGCAGCCCAGGGGTCACAGATACGCAGTATTTT. It specifies CASSPGVTDTQYF.

The CDR3 spells CASSRHTDTQYF. CDR3 nucleotide sequence: TGTGCCAGCAGCCGGCACACAGATACGCAGTATTTT. V and J are TRBV11-2 and TRBJ2-3, with D hard to call. The CDR3 extends over 12 amino acids. The V gene's germline CDR1 is SGHAT and CDR2 FQNNGV. Trimming pared 5 bases from V and 2 bases from J, leaving 5 bases between. Combining the CDR3 with reference TRBV11-2 and TRBJ2-3 gives the whole variable domain EAGVAQSPRYKIIEKRQSVAFWCNPISGHATLYWYQQILGQGPKLLIQFQNNGVVDDSQLPKDRFSAERLKGVDSTLKIQPAKLEDSAVYLCASSRHTDTQYFGPGTRLTVL.

V usage is TRBV19 and J usage is TRBJ1-1, with 8 bases matching TRBD1. Losses at the gene ends were 7 bases for V and 2 bases for J; bases not matched to a gene: 9. Per germline, CDR1 LNHDA and CDR2 SQIVND (reference sequence). The CDR3 covers 15 residues. CDR3 coding DNA: TGTGCCAGTAACCCTGGACAGGGAGGAAACACTGAAGCTTTCTTT. This sequence encodes CASNPGQGGNTEAFF.

Remarks on this clone: Other DNA variants within this sample encode the same CDR3. The chain carries TRBV6-1 and TRBJ1-2; 9 positions agree with TRBD1. The CDR3 length is 18 residues. V was pared by 0 bases and J by 1 base, with 9 bases of the junction left unmatched. Germline CDR1 and CDR2: MNHNS and SASEGT. CDR3 sequence: CASSEATGTGPLNYGYTF. The CDR3 DNA follows: TGTGCCAGCAGTGAAGCAACCGGGACAGGGCCACTTAACTATGGCTACACCTTC.

This CDR3 reads CASSLVGLNTGELFF. CDR3 in DNA: TGCGCCAGCAGCTTGGTAGGGCTAAACACCGGGGAGCTGTTTTTT. The chain joins TRBV5-1 to TRBJ2-2, with D unresolved. CDR1 is SGHRS, CDR2 YFSETQ, per germline. The CDR3 extends over 15 amino acids. V lost 0 bases and J lost 2, with 8 bases in between.

This clone was seen once. One junction end disagrees with the germline gene, perhaps due to a read error. The J gene is TRBJ2-4, the V gene TRBV11-2; 7 bases align to TRBD1. This CDR3 is 16 amino acids long. Germline CDR1 reads SGHAT; CDR2 reads FQNNGV. The CDR3 sequence: CASSYLDRVARNIQYF. Here the CDR3 DNA reads TGTGCCAGCAGCTACCTCGACAGGGTAGCCAGAAACATTCAGTACTTC.

This clone was seen just once. CDR3 sequence reads: CASSGSEGRGNEQFF. DNA of the CDR3: TGCGCCAGCAGTGGGTCGGAGGGCCGCGGCAATGAGCAGTTCTTC. The chain recombines TRBV10-2 with TRBJ2-1; the D gene is possibly TRBD2 (6 bases). CDR3 length: 15 residues. The V gene lost 4 bases and the J gene lost 6 bases, with 16 bases spanning the gap. Germline assignment: CDR1 WSHSY and CDR2 SAAADI.

The gene calls are TRBV5-1 and TRBJ1-5; D is unclear. The length of the CDR3 is 14 residues. From germline, CDR1 is SGHRS and CDR2 YFSETQ. V lost 4 bases to trimming and J lost 5 bases, with 13 bases between them. The CDR3 here is CASSPGLLDQPQHF. CDR3 bases: TGCGCCAGCAGCCCCGGACTTTTGGATCAGCCCCAGCATTTT.

The chain recombines TRBV7-3 with TRBJ2-7; D unclear. Germline V CDR1 and CDR2: SGHTA, FQGTGA. Trimming took 3 bases from V and 7 from J, leaving 13 bases between them. The CDR3 covers 13 residues. Here the CDR3 reads CASSLGFSGEQYF. For the CDR3, the DNA is TGTGCCAGCAGCTTGGGGTTTTCTGGGGAGCAGTACTTC.

The V gene is TRBV2, the J gene TRBJ2-3; the match to TRBD2 covers 7 bases. This CDR3 contains 15 residues. Germline CDR1 is SNHLY and CDR2 is FYNNEI. Trimming removed 6 bases from V and 1 base from J; junction bases left unmatched: 7. The CDR3 region is CASSGPAGGTDTQYF. The CDR3 DNA is TGTGCCAGCAGCGGCCCGGCGGGAGGCACAGATACGCAGTATTTT.